This entry features one TCR beta chain sequence. Its matching antigen is unknown. The entry originates in a study of cytomegalovirus exposure and HLA in healthy donors. General study points: Cytomegalovirus association was listed for 150 to 200 TCR beta chains. Testing in vitro showed a few CMV-associated chains specific for CMV antigens.

Germline V gene data show CDR1 as MGHRA and CDR2 as YSYEKL. There are 12 residues in the CDR3. V gave up 6 bases and J gave up 7 bases, with 9 bases separating them. With 60 Vbeta and 13 Jbeta primers, the PCR was carried out. Repertoires were generated with immunoSEQ multiplex PCR, while TCRdb's copy carries only in-frame clones and drops some. This sample contains approximately 120,000 clones. The TCR originated in a woman aged 55-69 years in good health and CMV-seronegative. Sequencing used PBMCs. V is TRBV4-1 and J is TRBJ1-4; D uncertain. The CDR3 DNA is TGCGCCAGCAGGGGAGGGAGTGAAAAACTGTTTTTT. Translating gives CASRGGSEKLFF.